The source of this T cell receptor beta chain is a study of T cell clonality in common variable immunodeficiency. Study-wide results and caveats: Reportedly, TCR beta sequences from common variable immunodeficiency showed fewer deletions and N-nucleotide insertions.

Some clones are missing from TCRdb's copy, which holds only in-frame ones; the method was immunoSEQ multiplex PCR. Recorded here are tens of thousands of clones, none singletons. Aged about 9 to 64 years, CVID subjects averaged around 43 years old. This clone was observed at least ten times. Its antigen is as yet unknown. The receptor was derived from a human donor with common variable immunodeficiency. The sample taken for sequencing was peripheral blood mononuclear cells.

Partial CDR3 DNA: TGTGCCAGCAGCTCCAAACTCGCCCCTAGCACAGATACG. Protein product: CASSSKLAPSTDT. The CDR3 in its entirety is CASSSKLAPSTDTQYF. The V and J genes are TRBV5-4 and TRBJ2-3, with D unclear. The CDR3 end falls 3 residues outside the read, so it is completed with the germline J gene. Per the germline V gene, CDR1 is SGHNT and CDR2 is YYREEE (reference sequence). This CDR3 is built from 16 residues. V shed 3 bases and J shed 0 bases, with 14 bases lying between them.